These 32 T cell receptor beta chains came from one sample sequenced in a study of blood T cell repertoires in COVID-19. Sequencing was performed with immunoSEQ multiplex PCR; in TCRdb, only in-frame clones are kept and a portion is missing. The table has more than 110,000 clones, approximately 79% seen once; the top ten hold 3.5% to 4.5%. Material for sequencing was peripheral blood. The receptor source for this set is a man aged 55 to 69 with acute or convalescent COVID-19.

The CDR3 bases are TGTGCCAGCAGCTTAGTTGGGACAGGGTTTGAAAAACTGTTTTTT. Residues: CASSLVGTGFEKLFF. This rearrangement joins TRBV7-2 to TRBJ1-4; 9 bases line up with TRBD1. This CDR3 is 15 amino acids long. The germline CDR1 and CDR2 sequences are SGHTA and FQGNSA. The ends lost 1 base at V and 7 bases at J; junction bases unmatched: 4. Full variable domain (outside the CDR3, taken from reference TRBV7-2 and TRBJ1-4): GAGVSQSPSNKVTEKGKDVELRCDPISGHTALYWYRQSLGQGLEFLIYFQGNSAPDKSGLPSDRFSAERTGGSVSTLTIQRTQQEDSAVYLCASSLVGTGFEKLFFGSGTQLSVL.

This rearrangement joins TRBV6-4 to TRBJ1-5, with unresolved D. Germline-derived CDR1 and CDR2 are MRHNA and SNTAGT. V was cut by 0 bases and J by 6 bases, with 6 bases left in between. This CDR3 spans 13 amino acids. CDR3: CASSDSIGQPQHF. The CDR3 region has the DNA TGTGCCAGCAGTGACTCAATCGGTCAGCCCCAGCATTTT.

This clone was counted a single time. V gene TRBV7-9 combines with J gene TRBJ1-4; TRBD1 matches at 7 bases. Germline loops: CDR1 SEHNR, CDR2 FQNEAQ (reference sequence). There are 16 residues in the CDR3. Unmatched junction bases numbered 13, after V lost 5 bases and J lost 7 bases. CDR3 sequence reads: CASSPAGGRIGEKLFF. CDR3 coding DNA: TGTGCCAGCAGCCCAGCAGGGGGTAGGATCGGTGAAAAACTGTTTTTT.

Written as DNA, the CDR3 is TGTGCCAGCAGTTTTTCGCGGTACAATGAGCAGTTCTTC. Amino acid sequence: CASSFSRYNEQFF. This chain links TRBV12-3 or TRBV12-4 with TRBJ2-1; no clear D gene. The CDR3 runs to 13 residues. V was clipped by 3 bases and J by 4 bases, with 7 bases between them.

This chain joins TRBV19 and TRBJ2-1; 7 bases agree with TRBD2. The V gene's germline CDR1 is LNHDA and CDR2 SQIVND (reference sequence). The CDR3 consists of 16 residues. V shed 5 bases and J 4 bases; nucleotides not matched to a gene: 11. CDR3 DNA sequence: TGTGCCAGTAGTGTCCGTGGCGCGGGAGCTTACAATGAGCAGTTCTTC. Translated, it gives CASSVRGAGAYNEQFF.

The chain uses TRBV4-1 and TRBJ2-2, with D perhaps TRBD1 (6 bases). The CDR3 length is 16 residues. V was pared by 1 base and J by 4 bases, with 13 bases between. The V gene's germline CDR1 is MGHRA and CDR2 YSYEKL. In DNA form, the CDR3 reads TGCGCCAGCAGCCAAGGGGGGCAGCCGGGCACCGGGGAGCTGTTTTTT. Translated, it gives CASSQGGQPGTGELFF.

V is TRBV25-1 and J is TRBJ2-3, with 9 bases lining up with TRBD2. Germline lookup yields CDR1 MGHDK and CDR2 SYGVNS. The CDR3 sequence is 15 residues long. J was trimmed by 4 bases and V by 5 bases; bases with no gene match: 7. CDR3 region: CASSRLSGSADTQYF. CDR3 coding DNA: TGTGCCAGCAGTCGACTTAGCGGGAGTGCAGATACGCAGTATTTT.

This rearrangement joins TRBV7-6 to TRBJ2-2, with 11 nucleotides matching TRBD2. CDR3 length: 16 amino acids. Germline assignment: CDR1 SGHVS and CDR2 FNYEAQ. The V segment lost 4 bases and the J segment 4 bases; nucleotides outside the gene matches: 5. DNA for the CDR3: TGTGCCAGCAGCTCCGGACTAGCGGGCTCCACCGGGGAGCTGTTTTTT. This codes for CASSSGLAGSTGELFF.

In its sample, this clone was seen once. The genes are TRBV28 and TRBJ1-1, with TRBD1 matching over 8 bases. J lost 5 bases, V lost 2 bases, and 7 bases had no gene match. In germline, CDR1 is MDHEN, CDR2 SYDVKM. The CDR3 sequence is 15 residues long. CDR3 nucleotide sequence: TGTGCCAGCAGTTTAAACACAGGGGGAAGGACTGAAGCTTTCTTT. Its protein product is CASSLNTGGRTEAFF.

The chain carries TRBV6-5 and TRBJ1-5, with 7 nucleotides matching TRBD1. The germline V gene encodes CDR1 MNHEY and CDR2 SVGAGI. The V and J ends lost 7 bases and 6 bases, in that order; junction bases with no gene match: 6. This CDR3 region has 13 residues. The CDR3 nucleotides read TGTGCCAGCAACCAGGGGGACGGTCAGCCCCAGCATTTT. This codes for CASNQGDGQPQHF.

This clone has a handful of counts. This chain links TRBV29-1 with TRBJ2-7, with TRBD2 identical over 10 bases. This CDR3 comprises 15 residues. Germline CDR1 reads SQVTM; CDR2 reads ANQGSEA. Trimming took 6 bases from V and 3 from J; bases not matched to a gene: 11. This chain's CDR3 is CSVGTSVRRLYEQYF. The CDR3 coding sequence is TGCAGCGTCGGGACTAGCGTAAGAAGACTCTACGAGCAGTACTTC.

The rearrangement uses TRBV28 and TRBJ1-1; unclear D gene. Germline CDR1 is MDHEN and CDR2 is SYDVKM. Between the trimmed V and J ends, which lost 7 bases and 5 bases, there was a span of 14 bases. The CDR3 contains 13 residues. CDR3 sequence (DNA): TGTGCCAGCAAACGCGGGGTTCAAACTGAAGCTTTCTTT. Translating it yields CASKRGVQTEAFF.

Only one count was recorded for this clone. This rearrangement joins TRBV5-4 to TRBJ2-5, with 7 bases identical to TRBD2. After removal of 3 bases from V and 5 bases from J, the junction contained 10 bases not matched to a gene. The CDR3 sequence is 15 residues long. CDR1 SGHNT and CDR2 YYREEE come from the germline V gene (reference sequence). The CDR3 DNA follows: TGTGCCAGCAGCTCCGGGGAGGGCCTTTGGGAGACCCAGTACTTC. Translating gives CASSSGEGLWETQYF.

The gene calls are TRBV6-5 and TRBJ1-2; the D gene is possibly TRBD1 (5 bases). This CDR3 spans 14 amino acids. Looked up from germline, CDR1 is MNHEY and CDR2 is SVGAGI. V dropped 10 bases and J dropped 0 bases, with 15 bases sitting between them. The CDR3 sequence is CATSRDFTNYGYTF. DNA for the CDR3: TGTGCCACCAGCCGGGACTTTACTAACTATGGCTACACCTTC.

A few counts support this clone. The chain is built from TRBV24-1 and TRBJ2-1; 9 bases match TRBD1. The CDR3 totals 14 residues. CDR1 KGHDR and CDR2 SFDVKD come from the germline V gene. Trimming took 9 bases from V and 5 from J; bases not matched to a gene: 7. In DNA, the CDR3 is TGTGCCACCTCCACCGGGACAGGGAACAATGAGCAGTTCTTC. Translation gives CATSTGTGNNEQFF.

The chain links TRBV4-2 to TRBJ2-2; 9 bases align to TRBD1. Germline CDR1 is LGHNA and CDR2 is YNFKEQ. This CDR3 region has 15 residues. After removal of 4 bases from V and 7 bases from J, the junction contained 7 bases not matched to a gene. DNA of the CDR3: TGTGCCAGCAGCCCCACCGGGACAGGGAGCGGGGAGCTGTTTTTT. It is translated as CASSPTGTGSGELFF.

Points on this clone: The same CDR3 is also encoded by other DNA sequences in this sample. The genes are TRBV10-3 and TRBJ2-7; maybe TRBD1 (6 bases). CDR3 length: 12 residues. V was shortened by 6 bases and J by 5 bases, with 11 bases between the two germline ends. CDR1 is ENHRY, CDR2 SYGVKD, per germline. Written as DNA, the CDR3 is TGTGCCATCAGCGGGACATCCAACGAGCAGTACTTC. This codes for CAISGTSNEQYF.

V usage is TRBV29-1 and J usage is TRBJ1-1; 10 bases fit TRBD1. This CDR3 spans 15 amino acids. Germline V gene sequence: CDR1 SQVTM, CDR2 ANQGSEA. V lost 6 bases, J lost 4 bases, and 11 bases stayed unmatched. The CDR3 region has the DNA TGCAGCGTCCGTACGACAGGGGGCAGAGGCACTGAAGCTTTCTTT. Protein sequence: CSVRTTGGRGTEAFF.

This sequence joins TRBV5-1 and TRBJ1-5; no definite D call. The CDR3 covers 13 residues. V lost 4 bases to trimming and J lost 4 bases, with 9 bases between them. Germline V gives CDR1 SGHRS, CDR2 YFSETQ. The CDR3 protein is CASSPNGNQPQHF. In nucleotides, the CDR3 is TGCGCCAGCAGCCCCAACGGGAATCAGCCCCAGCATTTT.

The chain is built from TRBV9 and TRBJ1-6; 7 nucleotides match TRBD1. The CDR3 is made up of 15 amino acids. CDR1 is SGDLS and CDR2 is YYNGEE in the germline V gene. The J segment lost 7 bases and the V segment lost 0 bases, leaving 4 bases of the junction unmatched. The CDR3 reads CASSVETGPNSPLHF. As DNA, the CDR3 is TGTGCCAGCAGCGTAGAGACAGGGCCAAATTCACCCCTCCACTTT.

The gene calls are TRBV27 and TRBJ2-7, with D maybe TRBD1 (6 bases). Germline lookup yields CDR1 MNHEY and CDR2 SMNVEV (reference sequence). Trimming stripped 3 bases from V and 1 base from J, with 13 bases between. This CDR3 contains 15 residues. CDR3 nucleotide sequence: TGTGCCAGCAGTTTGGTAACAGGGACGTCCTACGAGCAGTACTTC. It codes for CASSLVTGTSYEQYF.

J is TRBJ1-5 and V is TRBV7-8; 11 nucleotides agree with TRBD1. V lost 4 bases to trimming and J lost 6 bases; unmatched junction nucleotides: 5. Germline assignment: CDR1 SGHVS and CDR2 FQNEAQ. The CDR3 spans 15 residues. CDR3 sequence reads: CASSSGQGASQPQHF. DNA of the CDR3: TGTGCCAGCAGCTCTGGACAGGGGGCGTCTCAGCCCCAGCATTTT.

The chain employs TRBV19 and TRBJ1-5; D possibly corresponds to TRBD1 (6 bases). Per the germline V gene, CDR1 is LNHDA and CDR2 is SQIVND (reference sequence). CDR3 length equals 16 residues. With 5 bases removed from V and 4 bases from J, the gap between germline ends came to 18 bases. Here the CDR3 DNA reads TGTGCCAGTAGTTCCTCCTCCGGGAGGGGGAATCAGCCCCAGCATTTT. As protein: CASSSSSGRGNQPQHF.

As DNA, the CDR3 is TGCGCCAGCAGCGCGGACAGCTATAATTCACCCCTCCACTTT. This codes for CASSADSYNSPLHF. The chain is built from TRBV5-1 and TRBJ1-6; D may be TRBD1 (6 bases). Germline loops: CDR1 SGHRS, CDR2 YFSETQ. CDR3 length equals 14 residues. Deletions cut 4 bases from V and 3 bases from J, with 8 bases between.

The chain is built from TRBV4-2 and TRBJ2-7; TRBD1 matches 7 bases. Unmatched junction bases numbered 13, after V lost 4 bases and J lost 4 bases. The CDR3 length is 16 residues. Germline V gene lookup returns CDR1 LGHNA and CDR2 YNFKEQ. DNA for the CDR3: TGTGCCAGCAGCCCTTCACAGGGGCAGGTGGAATACGAGCAGTACTTC. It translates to CASSPSQGQVEYEQYF.

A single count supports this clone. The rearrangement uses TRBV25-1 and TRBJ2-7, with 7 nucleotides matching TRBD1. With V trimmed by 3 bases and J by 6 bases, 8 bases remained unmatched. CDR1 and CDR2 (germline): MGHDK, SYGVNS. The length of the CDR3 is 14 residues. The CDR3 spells CASSDLSTGAEQYF. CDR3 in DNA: TGTGCCAGCAGTGACCTCAGCACAGGGGCCGAGCAGTACTTC.

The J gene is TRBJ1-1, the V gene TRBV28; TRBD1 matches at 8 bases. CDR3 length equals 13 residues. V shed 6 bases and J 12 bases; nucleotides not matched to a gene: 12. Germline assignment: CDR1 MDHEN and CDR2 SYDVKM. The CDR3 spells CASSLHGTGGTFF. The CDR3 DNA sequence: TGTGCCAGCAGCCTCCACGGGACAGGCGGTACTTTCTTT.

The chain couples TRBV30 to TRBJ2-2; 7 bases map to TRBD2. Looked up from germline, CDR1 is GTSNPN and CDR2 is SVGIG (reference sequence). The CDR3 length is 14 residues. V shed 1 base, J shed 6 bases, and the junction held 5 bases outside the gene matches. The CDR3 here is CAWSAGLVPGELFF. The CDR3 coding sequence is TGTGCCTGGAGTGCCGGACTAGTCCCCGGGGAGCTGTTTTTT. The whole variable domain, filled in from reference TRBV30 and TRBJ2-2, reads SQTIHQWPATLVQPVGSPLSLECTVEGTSNPNLYWYRQAAGRGLQLLFYSVGIGQISSEVPQNLSASRPQDRQFILSSKKLLLSDSGFYLCAWSAGLVPGELFFGEGSRLTVL.

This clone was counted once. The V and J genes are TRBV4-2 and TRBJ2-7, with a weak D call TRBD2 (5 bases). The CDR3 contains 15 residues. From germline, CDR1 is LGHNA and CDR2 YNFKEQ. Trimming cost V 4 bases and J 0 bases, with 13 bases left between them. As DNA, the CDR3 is TGTGCCAGCAGCCGAGACCTAGGGAGCTCCTACGAGCAGTACTTC. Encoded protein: CASSRDLGSSYEQYF.

The CDR3 sequence: CASSQEGGTNTGELFF. In nucleotides, the CDR3 is TGTGCCAGCAGCCAAGAAGGAGGGACGAACACCGGGGAGCTGTTTTTT. This chain connects TRBV4-2 to TRBJ2-2; TRBD2 is a possible D gene (6 bases). CDR3 length equals 16 residues. Deletions cut 0 bases from V and 0 bases from J, with 8 bases between. Germline lookup yields CDR1 LGHNA and CDR2 YNFKEQ.

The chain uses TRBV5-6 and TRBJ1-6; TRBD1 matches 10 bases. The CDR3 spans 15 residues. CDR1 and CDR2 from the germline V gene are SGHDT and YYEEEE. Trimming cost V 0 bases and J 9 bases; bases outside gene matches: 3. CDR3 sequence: CASSLETGGLSPLHF. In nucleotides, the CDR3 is TGTGCCAGCAGCTTGGAGACAGGGGGCCTTTCACCCCTCCACTTT.

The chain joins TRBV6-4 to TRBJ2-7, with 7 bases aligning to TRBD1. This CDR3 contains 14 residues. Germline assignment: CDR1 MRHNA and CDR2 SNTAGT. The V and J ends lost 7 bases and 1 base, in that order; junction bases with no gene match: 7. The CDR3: CASTTGEMSYEQYF. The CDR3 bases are TGTGCCAGCACCACAGGGGAAATGTCCTACGAGCAGTACTTC.